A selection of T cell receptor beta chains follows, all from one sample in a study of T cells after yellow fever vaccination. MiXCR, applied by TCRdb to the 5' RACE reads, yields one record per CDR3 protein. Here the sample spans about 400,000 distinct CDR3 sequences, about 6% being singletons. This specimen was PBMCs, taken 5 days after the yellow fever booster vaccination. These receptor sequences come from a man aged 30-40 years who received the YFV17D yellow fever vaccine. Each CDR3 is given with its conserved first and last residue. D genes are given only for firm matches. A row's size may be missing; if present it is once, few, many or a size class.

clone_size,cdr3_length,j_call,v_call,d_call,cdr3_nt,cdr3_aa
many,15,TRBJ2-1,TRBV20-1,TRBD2,TGCAGTGCCTCGGGACTAGCGGGGGCTTACAATGAGCAGTTCTTC,CSASGLAGAYNEQFF
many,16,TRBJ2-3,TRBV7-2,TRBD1,TGTGCCAGCAGCCTCACGACAGGGGCCTTCACAGATACGCAGTATTTT,CASSLTTGAFTDTQYF
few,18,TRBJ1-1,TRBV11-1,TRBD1,TGTGCCAGCAGCCATGACCCCAGGGACAGGAGCAAGGACACTGAAGCTTTCTTT,CASSHDPRDRSKDTEAFF
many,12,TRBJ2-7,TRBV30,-,TGTGCCTGGAGTGGGGTGGGGTACGAGCAGTACTTC,CAWSGVGYEQYF
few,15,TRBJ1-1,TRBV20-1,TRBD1,TGCAGTGCTAATGCCGCGGCAGGGGGCGGTTTTGAAGCTTTCTTT,CSANAAAGGGFEAFF
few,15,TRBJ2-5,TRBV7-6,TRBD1,TGTGCCAGCAGCTTAGTTGGGACAGGGTTTGAGACCCAGTACTTC,CASSLVGTGFETQYF
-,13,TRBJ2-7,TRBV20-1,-,TGCAGTGCTAGACTAGCGAGCTCCTACGAGCAGTACTTC,CSARLASSYEQYF
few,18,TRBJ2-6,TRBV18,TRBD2,TGTGCCAGCTCACCACCGGTGGGAGGGTCCTCTGGGGCCAACGTCCTGACTTTC,CASSPPVGGSSGANVLTF
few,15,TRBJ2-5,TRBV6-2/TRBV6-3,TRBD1,TGTGCCAGCAGTTACCCCCGACAGGGGTGGGAGACCCAGTACTTC,CASSYPRQGWETQYF
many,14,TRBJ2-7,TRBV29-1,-,TGCAGCGTTGTCGGAGGGGATTCCTCCTACGAGCAGTACTTC,CSVVGGDSSYEQYF
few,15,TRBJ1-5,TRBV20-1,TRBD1,TGCAGTGCTAGAGACACCGGGACAGCCAATCAGCCCCAGCATTTT,CSARDTGTANQPQHF
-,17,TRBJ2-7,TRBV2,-,TGTGCCAGCAGGAGGTTCGGTACAGGGTCCCGAGACTACGAGCAGTACTTC,CASRRFGTGSRDYEQYF
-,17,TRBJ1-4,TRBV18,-,TGTGCCAGCTCACCACTAGAAGCGGGATCAACTAATGAAAAACTGTTTTTT,CASSPLEAGSTNEKLFF
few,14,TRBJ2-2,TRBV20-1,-,TGCAGTGCTAGAGGCCCTCTGGGGTCCGGGGAGCTGTTTTTT,CSARGPLGSGELFF
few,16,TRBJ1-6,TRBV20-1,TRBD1,TGCAGTGCTAGAGATACCTCAGACAGGGCTGCTTCACCCCTCCACTTT,CSARDTSDRAASPLHF
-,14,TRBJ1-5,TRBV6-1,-,TGTGCCAGCAATGAGGGGGTTAGCGATCAGCCCCAGCATTTT,CASNEGVSDQPQHF
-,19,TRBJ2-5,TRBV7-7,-,TGTGCCAGCAGCCCTCAGCCGCTAGCTAGGGGGTTCGGGCAAGAGACCCAGTACTTC,CASSPQPLARGFGQETQYF
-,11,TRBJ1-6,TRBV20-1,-,TGCAGTGCTAGCGTCTTGGGACCCCTCCACTTT,CSASVLGPLHF
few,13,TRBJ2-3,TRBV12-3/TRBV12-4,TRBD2,TGTGCCAGCAGTGGGGTAGCGGGACATACGCAGTATTTT,CASSGVAGHTQYF
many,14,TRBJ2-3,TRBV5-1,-,TGCGCCAGCAGCCCGGACAGCAGCACAGATACGCAGTATTTT,CASSPDSSTDTQYF
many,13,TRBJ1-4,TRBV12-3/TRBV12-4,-,TGTGCCAGCAGTTGGTCAACTAATGAAAAACTGTTTTTT,CASSWSTNEKLFF